The 14 T cell receptor beta chains below come from one sample, sequenced in a study of blood T cell repertoires in COVID-19. Measured with immunoSEQ multiplex PCR; TCRdb has only the in-frame clones, and not every one. The sample contains some 250,000 clones, around nine tenths of which appear only once. The sample consisted of peripheral blood. Every receptor here comes from a woman aged 55-69 years with COVID-19, enrolled during active disease.

Note on this clone: Other DNA variants within this sample encode the same CDR3. The chain combines TRBV5-1 with TRBJ2-1, with 10 bases matching TRBD1. The CDR3 loop spans 14 amino acids. Germline V lookup: CDR1 SGHRS, CDR2 YFSETQ. The J segment lost 6 bases and the V segment lost 0 bases, leaving 0 bases of the junction unmatched. CDR3 amino acids: CASSLGTGGNEQFF. For the CDR3, the DNA is TGCGCCAGCAGCTTGGGGACAGGGGGCAATGAGCAGTTCTTC.

This clone was picked up a small number of times. This chain links TRBV7-2 with TRBJ2-7; 7 bases are shared with TRBD2. Per the germline V gene, CDR1 is SGHTA and CDR2 is FQGNSA. The V and J ends lost 4 bases and 9 bases, in that order; junction bases with no gene match: 15. The CDR3 is made up of 15 amino acids. Here the CDR3 DNA reads TGTGCCAGCAGCTCCGTCGGGACTACTAATACGAGGCAGTACTTC. It specifies CASSSVGTTNTRQYF.

CDR3 coding DNA: TGTGCCAGCAGCTTAGATATAACAGGCGAGGTCACCGGGGAGCTGTTTTTT. This sequence encodes CASSLDITGEVTGELFF. The genes are TRBV11-3 and TRBJ2-2, with D possibly matching TRBD1 (5 bases). This CDR3 comprises 17 residues. V shed 0 bases and J shed 4 bases, with 15 bases lying between them. Per the germline V gene, CDR1 is SGHNT and CDR2 is YENEEA.

The rearrangement links TRBV7-2 to TRBJ2-7; 8 positions match TRBD1. The trim removed 1 base at V and 7 bases at J, leaving 9 bases unmatched. Germline CDR1 and CDR2: SGHTA and FQGNSA. CDR3 length: 15 amino acids. The CDR3 sequence: CASSLVDRDAREQYF. The CDR3 nucleotides are TGTGCCAGCAGCTTAGTGGACAGGGACGCGCGGGAGCAGTACTTC.

The V and J genes are TRBV11-3 and TRBJ2-6; the match to TRBD1 covers 9 bases. V gave up 4 bases and J gave up 8 bases; unmatched junction bases: 12. This CDR3 comprises 17 residues. Germline CDR1 SGHNT, CDR2 YENEEA. The CDR3 DNA sequence: TGTGCCAGCAGCTCTCGGGCCGGGACAGGGAGGTCCAACGTCCTGACTTTC. Translating it yields CASSSRAGTGRSNVLTF.

This sequence joins TRBV3-1 (or the pseudogene TRBV3-2) and TRBJ2-1, with 11 bases matching TRBD1. The V gene end was trimmed by 5 bases and the J gene end by 7 bases; junction bases not matched to a gene: 7. CDR1 and CDR2 (germline): LGHDT, YNNKEL (reference sequence). This CDR3 contains 15 residues. CDR3 region: CASSNRDRGGNEQFF. The CDR3 DNA sequence: TGTGCCAGCAGCAACCGGGACAGGGGGGGTAATGAGCAGTTCTTC.

The V gene is TRBV19, the J gene TRBJ2-1; tentative D call: TRBD2 (5 bases). Germline V gives CDR1 LNHDA, CDR2 SQIVND (reference sequence). This CDR3 has 13 amino acids. The germline V and J ends were trimmed by 3 bases and 5 bases, with 8 bases remaining between them. For the CDR3, the DNA is TGTGCCAGTAGTATGGACTCAGACAATGAGCAGTTCTTC. Protein sequence: CASSMDSDNEQFF.

V is TRBV2 and J is TRBJ2-3; TRBD2 agrees at 12 bases. Germline-derived CDR1 and CDR2 are SNHLY and FYNNEI. This CDR3 spans 15 amino acids. J lost 9 bases, V lost 3 bases, and 7 bases had no gene match. The CDR3 nucleotides read TGTGCCAGCAGTGATACTAGCGGGAGGTTCCCGACGCAGTATTTT. Its protein is CASSDTSGRFPTQYF.

This chain links TRBV9 with TRBJ2-2; unclear D gene. The CDR3 consists of 15 residues. CDR1 and CDR2 (germline): SGDLS, YYNGEE. Between the trimmed V and J ends, which lost 2 bases and 3 bases, there was a span of 11 bases. CDR3 bases: TGTGCCAGCAGCGTGGTCACAGCAGACACCGGGGAGCTGTTTTTT. Protein sequence: CASSVVTADTGELFF.

This chain connects TRBV2 to TRBJ2-3; D remains ambiguous. Germline V CDR1 and CDR2: SNHLY, FYNNEI. V lost 8 bases and J lost 3, with 12 bases in between. The CDR3 sequence is 13 residues long. This CDR3 is CASSVVRTDTQYF. CDR3 in DNA: TGTGCCAGCTCAGTTGTCAGGACAGATACGCAGTATTTT. The full variable domain, in which reference TRBV2 and TRBJ2-3 provide the parts outside the CDR3, is EPEVTQTPSHQVTQMGQEVILRCVPISNHLYFYWYRQILGQKVEFLVSFYNNEISEKSEIFDDQFSVERPDGSNFTLKIRSTKLEDSAMYFCASSVVRTDTQYFGPGTRLTVL.

This clone has just one count. The chain is built from TRBV28 and TRBJ1-2, with D maybe TRBD1 (5 bases). The germline V gene encodes CDR1 MDHEN and CDR2 SYDVKM. The CDR3 is 14 residues long. V lost 6 bases and J lost 7, with 18 bases in between. The DNA for the CDR3 is TGTGCCAGCAGCCGCAGCGGGGGATACATTGGCTACACCTTC. Its translation: CASSRSGGYIGYTF.

The count of this clone is one. This chain links TRBV29-1 with TRBJ1-2; 7 bases align to TRBD1. This CDR3 has 15 amino acids. V shed 7 bases and J 2 bases; nucleotides not matched to a gene: 13. Germline V lookup: CDR1 SQVTM, CDR2 ANQGSEA. CDR3 bases: TGCAGCGCCAGGGGGGAGAAGAACTTCAACTATGGCTACACCTTC. Residues: CSARGEKNFNYGYTF.

The CDR3 DNA reads as TGTGCCAGCAGCTGGGACTACTACAATGAGCAGTTCTTC. Translating it yields CASSWDYYNEQFF. The gene calls are TRBV5-8 and TRBJ2-1; 7 bases are a match to TRBD2. J was trimmed by 3 bases and V by 3 bases; bases with no gene match: 0. Germline lookup yields CDR1 SGHTS and CDR2 YDEGEE. CDR3 size: 13 residues.

The rearrangement links TRBV10-1 to TRBJ2-7, with D possibly being TRBD2 (6 bases). Germline lookup yields CDR1 WNHNN and CDR2 SYGVQD (reference sequence). Trimming cost V 2 bases and J 1 base, with 6 bases left between them. The CDR3 is 13 residues long. This chain's CDR3 is CASSEAGSYEQYF. As DNA, the CDR3 is TGCGCCAGCAGTGAGGCGGGATCCTACGAGCAGTACTTC.